This paragraph covers one TCR beta chain sequence. What it binds is not known. This sample is drawn from a study of PD-1 blockade in classical Hodgkin lymphoma. Regarding time point: cycle 4 day 1 (C4D1), after less than seven weeks of nivolumab. Relapse was seen in all patients after autologous stem cell transplantation, and brentuximab vedotin exposure was variable. Study-level results: Significant TCR diversity gains by C4D1 occurred in CD4+ but not CD8+ cells.

Measured with immunoSEQ multiplex PCR; TCRdb has only the in-frame clones, and not every one. The sample holds under 25,000 clones, 81% seen once. This sample comprised peripheral blood mononuclear cells (PBMCs), obtained before the fourth cycle of nivolumab. The clonotype originates from a human donor with classical Hodgkin lymphoma.

The CDR3 reads CSGGYRDRIPSYEQYF. As DNA, the CDR3 is TGCAGCGGGGGATACCGGGACAGAATACCCTCCTACGAGCAGTACTTC. The rearrangement uses TRBV29-1 and TRBJ2-7, with 7 bases aligning to TRBD1. This CDR3 comprises 16 residues. The germline CDR1 and CDR2 sequences are SQVTM and ANQGSEA. The V and J ends lost 7 bases and 0 bases, in that order; junction bases with no gene match: 15.